This T cell receptor beta chain was identified during a study of Graves' ophthalmopathy and Graves' hyperthyroidism. The authors amplified TCR beta CDR3 regions from RNA transcripts. RT-PCR in the first round used HTBI primers; a second-round multiplex PCR followed. TCRdb reprocessed the multiplex PCR reads via MiXCR and lists one record per CDR3 protein. The sample contains 200,000 to 250,000 distinct CDR3 sequences, 45% to 55% of which appear only once. In regard to this clonotype: Its antigen is not identified.

The germline CDR1 and CDR2 sequences are SNHLY and FYNNEI. The CDR3 covers 12 residues. V was pared by 7 bases and J by 1 base, with 4 bases between. Study-wide points: The study's model predicted ophthalmopathy progression at 65% to 71% sensitivity and 72% to 85% specificity. With approximately 88% sensitivity and approximately 80% specificity, a 13-signature model separated ophthalmopathy from stable hyperthyroidism.

Active ophthalmopathy (CAS at least 3, NOSPECS at least 4), lasting under 3 months. It was on clinical symptoms, serum thyroxine, TRAb, thyroid ultrasound and orbital computed tomography that diagnosis relied. The source is an adult man with Graves' ophthalmopathy. Input material: peripheral blood. This chain links TRBV2 with TRBJ1-4; no clear D gene. For the CDR3, the DNA is TGTGCCAGCACCCGAACTAATGAAAAACTGTTTTTT. This gives the protein CASTRTNEKLFF.